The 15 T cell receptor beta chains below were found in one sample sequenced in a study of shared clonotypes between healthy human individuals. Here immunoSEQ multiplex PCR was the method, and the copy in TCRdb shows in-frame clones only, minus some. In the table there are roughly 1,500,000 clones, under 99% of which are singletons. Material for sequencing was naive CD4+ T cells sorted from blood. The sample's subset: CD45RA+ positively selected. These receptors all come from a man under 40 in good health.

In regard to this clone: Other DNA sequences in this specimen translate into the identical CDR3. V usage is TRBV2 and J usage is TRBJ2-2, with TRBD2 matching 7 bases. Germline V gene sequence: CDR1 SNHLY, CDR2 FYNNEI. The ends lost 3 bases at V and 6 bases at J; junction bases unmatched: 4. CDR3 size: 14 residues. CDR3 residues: CASSEIRGAGELFF. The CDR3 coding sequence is TGTGCCAGCAGTGAGATACGGGGGGCCGGGGAGCTGTTTTTT.

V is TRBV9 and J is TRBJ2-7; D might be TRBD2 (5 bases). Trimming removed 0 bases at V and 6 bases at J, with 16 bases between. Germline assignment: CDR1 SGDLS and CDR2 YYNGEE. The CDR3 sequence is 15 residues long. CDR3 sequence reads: CASSVDLWRNSEQYF. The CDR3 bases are TGTGCCAGCAGCGTAGATCTATGGAGGAACTCCGAGCAGTACTTC. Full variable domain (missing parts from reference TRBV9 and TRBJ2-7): DSGVTQTPKHLITATGQRVTLRCSPRSGDLSVYWYQQSLDQGLQFLIQYYNGEERAKGNILERFSAQQFPDLHSELNLSSLELGDSALYFCASSVDLWRNSEQYFGPGTRLTVT.

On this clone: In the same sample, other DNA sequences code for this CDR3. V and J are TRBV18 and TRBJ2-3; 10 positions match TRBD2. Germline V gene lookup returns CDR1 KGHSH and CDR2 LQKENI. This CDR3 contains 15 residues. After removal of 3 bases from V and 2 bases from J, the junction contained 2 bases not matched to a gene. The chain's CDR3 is CASSPLAGATDTQYF. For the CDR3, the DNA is TGTGCCAGCTCACCGCTAGCGGGAGCCACAGATACGCAGTATTTT.

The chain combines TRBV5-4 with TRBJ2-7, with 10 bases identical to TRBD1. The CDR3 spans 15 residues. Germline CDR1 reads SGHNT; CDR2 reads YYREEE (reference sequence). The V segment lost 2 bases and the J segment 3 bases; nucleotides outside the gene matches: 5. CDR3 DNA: TGTGCCAGCAGCTTCCCGGGACAGGGGTTCTACGAGCAGTACTTC. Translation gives CASSFPGQGFYEQYF.

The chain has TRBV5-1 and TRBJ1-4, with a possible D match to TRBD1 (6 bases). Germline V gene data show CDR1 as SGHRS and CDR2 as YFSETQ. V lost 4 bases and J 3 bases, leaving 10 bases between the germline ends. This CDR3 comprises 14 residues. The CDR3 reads CASSVGQPNEKLFF. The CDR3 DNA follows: TGCGCCAGCAGCGTCGGACAGCCTAATGAAAAACTGTTTTTT.

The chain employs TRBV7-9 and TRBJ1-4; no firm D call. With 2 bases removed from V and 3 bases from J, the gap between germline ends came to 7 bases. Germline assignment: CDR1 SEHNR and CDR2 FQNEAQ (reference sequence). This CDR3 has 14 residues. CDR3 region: CASSLIQANEKLFF. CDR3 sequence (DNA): TGTGCCAGCAGCTTAATCCAGGCTAATGAAAAACTGTTTTTT. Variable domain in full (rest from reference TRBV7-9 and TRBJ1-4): DTGVSQNPRHKITKRGQNVTFRCDPISEHNRLYWYRQTLGQGPEFLTYFQNEAQLEKSRLLSDRFSAERPKGSFSTLEIQRTEQGDSAMYLCASSLIQANEKLFFGSGTQLSVL.

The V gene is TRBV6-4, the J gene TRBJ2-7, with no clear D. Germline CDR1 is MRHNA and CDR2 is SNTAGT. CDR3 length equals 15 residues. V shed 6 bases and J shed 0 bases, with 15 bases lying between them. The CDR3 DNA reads TGTGCCAGCAGGGTCTATGCGGACCCCTCCTACGAGCAGTACTTC. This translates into CASRVYADPSYEQYF.

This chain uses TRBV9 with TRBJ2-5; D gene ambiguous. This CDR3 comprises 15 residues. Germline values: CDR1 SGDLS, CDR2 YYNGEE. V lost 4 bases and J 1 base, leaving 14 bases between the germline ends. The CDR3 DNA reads TGTGCCAGCAGCCCCCGGACGGCAAGCCAAGAGACCCAGTACTTC. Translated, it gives CASSPRTASQETQYF.

CDR3 sequence reads: CASSPSTSSYEQYF. CDR3 sequence (DNA): TGTGCCAGCAGCCCCTCCACGAGCTCCTACGAGCAGTACTTC. The chain carries TRBV9 and TRBJ2-7, with unresolved D. CDR1 SGDLS and CDR2 YYNGEE come from the germline V gene. V lost 4 bases and J lost 0, with 11 bases in between. There are 14 residues in the CDR3.

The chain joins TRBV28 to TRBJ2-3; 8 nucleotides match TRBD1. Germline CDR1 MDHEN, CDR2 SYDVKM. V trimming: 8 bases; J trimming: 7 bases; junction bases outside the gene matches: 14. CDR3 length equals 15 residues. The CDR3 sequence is CASLLPGQAPNTQYF. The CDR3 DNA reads TGTGCCAGCCTTCTCCCGGGACAGGCCCCTAATACGCAGTATTTT.

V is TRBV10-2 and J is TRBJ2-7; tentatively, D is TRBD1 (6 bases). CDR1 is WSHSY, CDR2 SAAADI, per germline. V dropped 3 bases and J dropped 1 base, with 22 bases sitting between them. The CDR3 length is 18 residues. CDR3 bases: TGCGCCAGCAGTGATACCTCAGGGGTACCTCGAGGGTCCTACGAGCAGTACTTC. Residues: CASSDTSGVPRGSYEQYF.

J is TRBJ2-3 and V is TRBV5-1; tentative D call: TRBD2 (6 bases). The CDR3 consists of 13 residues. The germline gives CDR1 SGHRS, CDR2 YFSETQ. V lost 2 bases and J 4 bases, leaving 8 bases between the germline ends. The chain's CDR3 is CASSFGGPDTQYF. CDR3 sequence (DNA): TGCGCCAGCAGCTTCGGGGGACCAGATACGCAGTATTTT.

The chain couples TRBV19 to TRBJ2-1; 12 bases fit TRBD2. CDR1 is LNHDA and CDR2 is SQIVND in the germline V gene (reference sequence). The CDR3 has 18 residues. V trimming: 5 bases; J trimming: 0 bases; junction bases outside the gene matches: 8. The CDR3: CASSGLAGGPGSYNEQFF. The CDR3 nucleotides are TGTGCCAGTAGTGGGCTAGCGGGAGGGCCCGGCTCCTACAATGAGCAGTTCTTC.

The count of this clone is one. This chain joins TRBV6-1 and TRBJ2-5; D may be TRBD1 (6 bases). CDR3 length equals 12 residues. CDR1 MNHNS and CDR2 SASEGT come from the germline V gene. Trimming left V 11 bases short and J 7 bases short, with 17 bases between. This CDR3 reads CAAATGLGTQYF. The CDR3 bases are TGTGCCGCGGCAACAGGGCTCGGGACCCAGTACTTC.

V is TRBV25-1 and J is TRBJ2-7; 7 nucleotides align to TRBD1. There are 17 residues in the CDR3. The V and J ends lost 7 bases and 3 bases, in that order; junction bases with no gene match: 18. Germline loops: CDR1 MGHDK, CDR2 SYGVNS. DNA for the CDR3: TGTGCCAGCACCGGCACCAAAGAAGACAGGGTTGTCTACGAGCAGTACTTC. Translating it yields CASTGTKEDRVVYEQYF.